This T cell receptor (beta chain) was sequenced during a study of shared clonotypes between healthy human individuals. Points from the study as a whole: Among several donors, roughly 5.4% of naive CD4 clonotypes were found in common.

Nashville, Tennessee was home to all donors, each a Caucasian adult. To note about this clone: Its target is not known.

Clones were read by immunoSEQ multiplex PCR, and TCRdb kept only the in-frame ones, dropping some. The sample carries about 1 million clones, roughly 80% recorded once. CDR3 length equals 14 residues. Trimming cost V 6 bases and J 3 bases; bases outside gene matches: 7. CDR1 is MNHNS and CDR2 is SASEGT in the germline V gene. Source material: memory CD4+ T cells sorted from blood. Subset indicated: CD45RA-negative fraction. The V gene is TRBV6-1, the J gene TRBJ2-7, with TRBD2 identical over 8 bases. The TCR was taken from a man between 18 and 35 years old in good health. The CDR3 DNA reads TGTGCCAGCAGCTCCCAGGCGGGGGGCTACGAGCAGTACTTC. Protein product: CASSSQAGGYEQYF.